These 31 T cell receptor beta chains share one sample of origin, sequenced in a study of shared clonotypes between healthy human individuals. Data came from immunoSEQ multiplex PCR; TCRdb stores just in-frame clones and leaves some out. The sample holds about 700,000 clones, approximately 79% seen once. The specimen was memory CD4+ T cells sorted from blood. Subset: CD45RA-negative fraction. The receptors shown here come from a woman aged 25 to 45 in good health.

The CDR3 is CASTVTGANEQFF. Here the CDR3 DNA reads TGTGCCAGCACCGTAACAGGGGCAAATGAGCAGTTCTTC. The V and J genes are TRBV28 and TRBJ2-1, with 7 nucleotides matching TRBD1. Germline CDR1 MDHEN, CDR2 SYDVKM. The CDR3 extends over 13 amino acids. After removal of 7 bases from V and 7 bases from J, the junction contained 7 bases not matched to a gene. Looking up the rest from reference TRBV28 and TRBJ2-1 gives the full variable domain: DVKVTQSSRYLVKRTGEKVFLECVQDMDHENMFWYRQDPGLGLRLIYFSYDVKMKEKGDIPEGYSVSREKKERFSLILESASTNQTSMYLCASTVTGANEQFFGPGTRLTVL.

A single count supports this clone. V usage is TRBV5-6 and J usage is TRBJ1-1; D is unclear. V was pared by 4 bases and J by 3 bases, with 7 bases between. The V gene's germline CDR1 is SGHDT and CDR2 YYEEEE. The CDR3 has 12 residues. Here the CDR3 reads CASSLRYTEAFF. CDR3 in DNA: TGTGCCAGCAGCCTAAGGTACACTGAAGCTTTCTTT. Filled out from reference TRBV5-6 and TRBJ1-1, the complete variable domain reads DAGVTQSPTHLIKTRGQQVTLRCSPKSGHDTVSWYQQALGQGPQFIFQYYEEEERQRGNFPDRFSGHQFPNYSSELNVNALLLGDSALYLCASSLRYTEAFFGQGTRLTVV.

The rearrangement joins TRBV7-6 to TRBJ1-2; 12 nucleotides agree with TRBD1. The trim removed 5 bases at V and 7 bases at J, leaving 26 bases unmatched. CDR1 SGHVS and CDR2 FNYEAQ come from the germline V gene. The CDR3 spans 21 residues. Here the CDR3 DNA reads TGTGCCAGCAGCCCCATGGGATTGTACTCGGGACAGGGGGCCCCCGGGGGTGGCTACACCTTC. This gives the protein CASSPMGLYSGQGAPGGGYTF.

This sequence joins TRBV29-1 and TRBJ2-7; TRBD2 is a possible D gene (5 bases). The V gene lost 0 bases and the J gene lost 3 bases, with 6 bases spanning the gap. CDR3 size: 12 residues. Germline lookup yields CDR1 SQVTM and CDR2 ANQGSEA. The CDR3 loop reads CSVEDGSYEQYF. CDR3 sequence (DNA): TGCAGCGTTGAAGATGGGAGCTACGAGCAGTACTTC.

The CDR3 nucleotides are TGCGCCAGCAGCTTTGGCCGGGACAGAAACACCGGGGAGCTGTTTTTT. Translating gives CASSFGRDRNTGELFF. The chain is built from TRBV5-1 and TRBJ2-2; 7 positions agree with TRBD1. The ends lost 2 bases at V and 2 bases at J; junction bases unmatched: 6. CDR1 and CDR2 from the germline V gene are SGHRS and YFSETQ. The CDR3 is made up of 16 amino acids. The entire variable domain, with the rest obtained from reference TRBV5-1 and TRBJ2-2, is as follows: KAGVTQTPRYLIKTRGQQVTLSCSPISGHRSVSWYQQTPGQGLQFLFEYFSETQRNKGNFPGRFSGRQFSNSRSEMNVSTLELGDSALYLCASSFGRDRNTGELFFGEGSRLTVL.

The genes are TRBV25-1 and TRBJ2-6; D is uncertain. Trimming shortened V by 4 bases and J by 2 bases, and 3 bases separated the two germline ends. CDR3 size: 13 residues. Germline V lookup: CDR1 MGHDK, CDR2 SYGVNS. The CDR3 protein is CASSAAGANVLTF. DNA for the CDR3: TGTGCCAGCAGTGCCGCTGGGGCCAACGTCCTGACTTTC.

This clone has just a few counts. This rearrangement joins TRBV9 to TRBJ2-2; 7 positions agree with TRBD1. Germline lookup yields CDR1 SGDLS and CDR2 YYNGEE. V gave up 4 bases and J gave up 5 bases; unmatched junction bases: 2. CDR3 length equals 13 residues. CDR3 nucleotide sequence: TGTGCCAGCAGCATACAGGGGACCGGGGAGCTGTTTTTT. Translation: CASSIQGTGELFF.

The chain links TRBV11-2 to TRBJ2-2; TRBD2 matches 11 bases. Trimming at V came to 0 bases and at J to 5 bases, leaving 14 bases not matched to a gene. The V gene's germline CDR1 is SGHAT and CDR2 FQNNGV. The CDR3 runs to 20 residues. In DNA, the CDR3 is TGTGCCAGCAGCTTAGATGCCCCCCTAGCGGGAGGCGGGAGGACCGGGGAGCTGTTTTTT. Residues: CASSLDAPLAGGGRTGELFF. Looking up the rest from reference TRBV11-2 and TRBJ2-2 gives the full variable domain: EAGVAQSPRYKIIEKRQSVAFWCNPISGHATLYWYQQILGQGPKLLIQFQNNGVVDDSQLPKDRFSAERLKGVDSTLKIQPAKLEDSAVYLCASSLDAPLAGGGRTGELFFGEGSRLTVL.

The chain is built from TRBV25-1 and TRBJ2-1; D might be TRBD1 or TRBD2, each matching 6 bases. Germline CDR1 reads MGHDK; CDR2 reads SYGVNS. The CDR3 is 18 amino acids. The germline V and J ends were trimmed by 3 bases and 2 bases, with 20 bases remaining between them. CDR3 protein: CASSDHPRGALPYNEQFF. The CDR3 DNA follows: TGTGCCAGCAGTGACCATCCGAGGGGGGCGCTACCCTACAATGAGCAGTTCTTC. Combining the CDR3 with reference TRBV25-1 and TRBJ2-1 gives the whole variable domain EADIYQTPRYLVIGTGKKITLECSQTMGHDKMYWYQQDPGMELHLIHYSYGVNSTEKGDLSSESTVSRIRTEHFPLTLESARPSHTSQYLCASSDHPRGALPYNEQFFGPGTRLTVL.

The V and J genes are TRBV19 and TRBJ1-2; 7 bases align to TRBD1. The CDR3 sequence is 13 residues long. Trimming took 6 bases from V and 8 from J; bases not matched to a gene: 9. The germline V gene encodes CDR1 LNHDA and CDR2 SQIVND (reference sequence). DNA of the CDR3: TGTGCCAGTAGCCTTGACAGGGTGGGAGGCTACACCTTC. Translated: CASSLDRVGGYTF. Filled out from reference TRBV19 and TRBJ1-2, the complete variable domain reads DGGITQSPKYLFRKEGQNVTLSCEQNLNHDAMYWYRQDPGQGLRLIYYSQIVNDFQKGDIAEGYSVSREKKESFPLTVTSAQKNPTAFYLCASSLDRVGGYTFGSGTRLTVV.

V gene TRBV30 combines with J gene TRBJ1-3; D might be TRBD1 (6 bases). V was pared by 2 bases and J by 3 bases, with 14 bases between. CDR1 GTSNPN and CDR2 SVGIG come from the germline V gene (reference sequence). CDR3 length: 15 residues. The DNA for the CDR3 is TGTGCCTGGAGTTCCCCCGGGACACTTGGAAACACCATATATTTT. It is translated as CAWSSPGTLGNTIYF.

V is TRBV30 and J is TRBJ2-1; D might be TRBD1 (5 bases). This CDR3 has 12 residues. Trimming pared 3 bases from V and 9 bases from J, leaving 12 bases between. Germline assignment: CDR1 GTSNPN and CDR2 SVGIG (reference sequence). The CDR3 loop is CAWRGPGIEQFF. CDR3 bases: TGTGCCTGGAGAGGACCAGGGATTGAGCAGTTCTTC.

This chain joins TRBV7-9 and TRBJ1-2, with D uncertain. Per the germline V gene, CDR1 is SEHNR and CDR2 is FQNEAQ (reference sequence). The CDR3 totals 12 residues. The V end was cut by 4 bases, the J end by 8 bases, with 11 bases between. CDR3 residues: CASSSGGGGYTF. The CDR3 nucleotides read TGTGCCAGCAGCTCCGGAGGAGGAGGCTACACCTTC.

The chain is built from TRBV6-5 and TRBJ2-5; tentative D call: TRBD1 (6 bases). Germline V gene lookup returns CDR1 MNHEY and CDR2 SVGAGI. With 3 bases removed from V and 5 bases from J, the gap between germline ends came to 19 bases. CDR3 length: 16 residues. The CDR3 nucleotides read TGTGCCAGCAGTTATTCCACCCCAGGGGCGGAGGAGACCCAGTACTTC. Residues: CASSYSTPGAEETQYF.

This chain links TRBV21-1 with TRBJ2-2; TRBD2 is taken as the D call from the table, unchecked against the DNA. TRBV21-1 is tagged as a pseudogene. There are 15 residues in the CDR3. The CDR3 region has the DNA TGTGCCAGCGGACTCCTGGACTCGAACACCGGGGAGCTGTTTTTT. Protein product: CASGLLDSNTGELFF.

The CDR3 loop reads CASSFSAGGIGSYNEQFF. As DNA, the CDR3 is TGTGCCAGCAGCTTCTCCGCGGGAGGTATAGGGTCCTACAATGAGCAGTTCTTC. The gene calls are TRBV7-2 and TRBJ2-1; TRBD2 matches at 8 bases. CDR1 SGHTA and CDR2 FQGNSA come from the germline V gene. V lost 3 bases and J lost 1; bases outside the gene matches: 11. There are 18 residues in the CDR3.

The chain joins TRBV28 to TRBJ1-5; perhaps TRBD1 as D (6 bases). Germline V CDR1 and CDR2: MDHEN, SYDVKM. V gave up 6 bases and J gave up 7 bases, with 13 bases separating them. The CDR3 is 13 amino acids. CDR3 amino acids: CASRSRGGQPQHF. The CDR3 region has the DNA TGTGCCAGCAGGTCAAGAGGGGGGCAGCCCCAGCATTTT. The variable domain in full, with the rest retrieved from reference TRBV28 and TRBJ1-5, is DVKVTQSSRYLVKRTGEKVFLECVQDMDHENMFWYRQDPGLGLRLIYFSYDVKMKEKGDIPEGYSVSREKKERFSLILESASTNQTSMYLCASRSRGGQPQHFGDGTRLSIL.

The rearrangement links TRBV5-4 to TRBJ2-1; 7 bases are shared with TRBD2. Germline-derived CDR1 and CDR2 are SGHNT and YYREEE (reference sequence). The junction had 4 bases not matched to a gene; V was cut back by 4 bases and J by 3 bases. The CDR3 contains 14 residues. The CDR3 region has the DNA TGTGCCAGCAGCGGGGGACTACTCTACAATGAGCAGTTCTTC. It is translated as CASSGGLLYNEQFF.

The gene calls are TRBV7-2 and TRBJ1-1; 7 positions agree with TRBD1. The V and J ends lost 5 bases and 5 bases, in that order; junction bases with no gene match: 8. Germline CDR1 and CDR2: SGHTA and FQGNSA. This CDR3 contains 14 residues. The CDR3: CASSLHRGRTEAFF. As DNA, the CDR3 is TGTGCCAGCAGCCTCCACAGGGGAAGGACTGAAGCTTTCTTT.

The CDR3 DNA reads as TGTGCCAGCTCACCACCTTCCCGGACAGGGCTTTACTTC. Translation: CASSPPSRTGLYF. This chain connects TRBV18 to TRBJ2-7; 8 nucleotides line up with TRBD1. CDR1 and CDR2 (germline): KGHSH, LQKENI. Trimming cost V 0 bases and J 13 bases; bases outside gene matches: 8. This CDR3 has 13 residues.

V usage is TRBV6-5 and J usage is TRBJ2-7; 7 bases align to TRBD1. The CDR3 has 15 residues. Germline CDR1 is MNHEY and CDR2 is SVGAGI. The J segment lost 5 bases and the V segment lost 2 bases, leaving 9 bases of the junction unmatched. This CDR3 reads CASSYLVGGANEQYF. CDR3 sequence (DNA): TGTGCCAGCAGTTACCTCGTAGGGGGCGCGAACGAGCAGTACTTC.

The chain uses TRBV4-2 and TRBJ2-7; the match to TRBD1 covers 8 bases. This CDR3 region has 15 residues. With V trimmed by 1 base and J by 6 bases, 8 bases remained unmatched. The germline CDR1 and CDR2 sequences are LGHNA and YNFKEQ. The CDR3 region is CASSQVWQGAAEQYF. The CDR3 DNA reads TGTGCCAGCAGCCAAGTTTGGCAGGGGGCTGCCGAGCAGTACTTC.

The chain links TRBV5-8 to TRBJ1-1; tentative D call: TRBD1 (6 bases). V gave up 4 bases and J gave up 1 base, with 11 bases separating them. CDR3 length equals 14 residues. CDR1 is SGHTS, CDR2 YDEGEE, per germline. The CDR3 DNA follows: TGTGCCAGCAGCCAGGGACATCAGAACACTGAAGCTTTCTTT. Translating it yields CASSQGHQNTEAFF.

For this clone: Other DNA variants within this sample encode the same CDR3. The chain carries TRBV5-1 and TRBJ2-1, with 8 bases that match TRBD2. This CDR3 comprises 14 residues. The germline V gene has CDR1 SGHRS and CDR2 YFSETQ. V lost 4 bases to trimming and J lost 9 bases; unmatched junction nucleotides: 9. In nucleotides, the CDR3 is TGCGCCAGCAGCCCGGGGACTAGTGGTACTGAGCAGTTCTTC. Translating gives CASSPGTSGTEQFF. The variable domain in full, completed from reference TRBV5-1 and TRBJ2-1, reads KAGVTQTPRYLIKTRGQQVTLSCSPISGHRSVSWYQQTPGQGLQFLFEYFSETQRNKGNFPGRFSGRQFSNSRSEMNVSTLELGDSALYLCASSPGTSGTEQFFGPGTRLTVL.

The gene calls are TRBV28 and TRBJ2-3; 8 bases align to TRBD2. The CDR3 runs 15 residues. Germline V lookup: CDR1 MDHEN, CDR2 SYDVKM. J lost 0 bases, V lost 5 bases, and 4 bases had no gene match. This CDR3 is CASSDTSGSTDTQYF. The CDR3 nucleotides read TGTGCCAGCAGTGACACTAGCGGTAGCACAGATACGCAGTATTTT.

The DNA of the CDR3 is TGTGCCAGCAGTGAAGCGGCGGGCGAGCAGTACTTC. Translated: CASSEAAGEQYF. V usage is TRBV25-1 and J usage is TRBJ2-7; D possibly corresponds to TRBD2 (5 bases). The CDR3 runs 12 residues. The germline V and J ends were trimmed by 2 bases and 6 bases, with 8 bases remaining between them. The V gene's germline CDR1 is MGHDK and CDR2 SYGVNS.

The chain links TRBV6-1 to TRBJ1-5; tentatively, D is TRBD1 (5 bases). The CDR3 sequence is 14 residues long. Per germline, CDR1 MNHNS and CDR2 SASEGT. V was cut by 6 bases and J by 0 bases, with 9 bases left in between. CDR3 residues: CASRGRTSNQPQHF. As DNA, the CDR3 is TGTGCCAGCAGGGGACGGACTAGCAATCAGCCCCAGCATTTT.

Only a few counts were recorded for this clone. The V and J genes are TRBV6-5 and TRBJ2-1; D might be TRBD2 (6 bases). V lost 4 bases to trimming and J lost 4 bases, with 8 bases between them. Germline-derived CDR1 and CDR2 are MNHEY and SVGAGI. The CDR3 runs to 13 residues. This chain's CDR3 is CASSSGEYNEQFF. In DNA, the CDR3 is TGTGCCAGCAGTTCGGGGGAATACAATGAGCAGTTCTTC.

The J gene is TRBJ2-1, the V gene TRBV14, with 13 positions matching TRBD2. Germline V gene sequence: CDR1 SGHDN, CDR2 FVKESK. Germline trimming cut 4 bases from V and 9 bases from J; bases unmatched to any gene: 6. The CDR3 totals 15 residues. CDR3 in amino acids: CASSPSGLAGAEQFF. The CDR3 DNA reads TGTGCCAGCAGCCCAAGCGGACTAGCGGGAGCTGAGCAGTTCTTC.

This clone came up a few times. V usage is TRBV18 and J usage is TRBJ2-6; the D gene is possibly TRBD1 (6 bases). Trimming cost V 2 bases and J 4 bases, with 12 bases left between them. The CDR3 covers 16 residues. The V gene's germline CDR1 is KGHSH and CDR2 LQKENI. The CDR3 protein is CASSPSQTGGANVLTF. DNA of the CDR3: TGTGCCAGCTCACCATCTCAGACAGGCGGGGCCAACGTCCTGACTTTC.

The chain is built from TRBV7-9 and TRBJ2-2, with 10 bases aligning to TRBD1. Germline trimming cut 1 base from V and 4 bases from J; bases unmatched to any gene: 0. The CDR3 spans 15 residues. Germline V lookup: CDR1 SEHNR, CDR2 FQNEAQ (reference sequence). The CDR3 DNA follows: TGTGCCAGCAGCTTAGGGGACAGGGGCACCGGGGAGCTGTTTTTT. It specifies CASSLGDRGTGELFF.